These 22 T cell receptor beta chains were sequenced from one sample in a study of identical twins. TCRdb itself ran the 5' RACE reads through MiXCR, one entry per CDR3 protein. The table lists some 300,000 distinct CDR3 sequences, roughly an eighth of them singletons, with around 7.2% in the top ten. The data were also submitted as part of a second study, on yellow fever vaccine responses in identical twins.

Source material: CD8+ T cells sorted from blood. These receptors were collected from a woman younger than 30 in good health.

This clonotype was seen a handful of times. This chain uses TRBV20-1 with TRBJ1-5; tentatively, D is TRBD1 (6 bases). The CDR3 contains 14 residues. The germline gives CDR1 DFQATT, CDR2 SNEGSKA (reference sequence). V lost 3 bases to trimming and J lost 6 bases, with 15 bases between them. CDR3 sequence: CSASAGGMGQPQHF. The CDR3 DNA reads as TGCAGTGCTAGTGCGGGGGGCATGGGTCAGCCCCAGCATTTT.

This clonotype was recorded many times. This chain connects TRBV12-3 or TRBV12-4 to TRBJ2-1; tentatively, D is TRBD2 (5 bases). The CDR3 is made up of 11 amino acids. The ends were cut back, 1 base at V and 13 bases at J, with 8 bases in the middle. The CDR3 bases are TGTGCCAGCAGTTTAGGGACTCCCCAGTTCTTC. The encoded protein is CASSLGTPQFF.

This clonotype was found a few times. J is TRBJ2-1 and V is TRBV27, with TRBD1 matching over 8 bases. The CDR3 runs 15 residues. Germline-derived CDR1 and CDR2 are MNHEY and SMNVEV (reference sequence). With V trimmed by 5 bases and J by 3 bases, 6 bases remained unmatched. Here the CDR3 reads CASSPRQGRYNEQFF. CDR3 sequence (DNA): TGTGCCAGCAGTCCCCGACAGGGGCGCTACAATGAGCAGTTCTTC.

This chain's CDR3 is CAISESIDRVGETQYF. The CDR3, as DNA: TGTGCCATCAGTGAGTCAATCGACAGGGTGGGAGAGACCCAGTACTTC. The gene calls are TRBV10-3 and TRBJ2-5; 7 positions match TRBD1. The germline gives CDR1 ENHRY, CDR2 SYGVKD. The length of the CDR3 is 16 residues. The V segment lost 0 bases and the J segment 4 bases; nucleotides outside the gene matches: 8.

This clonotype was seen many times. The chain carries TRBV29-1 and TRBJ1-5; no clear D gene. The CDR3 runs 13 residues. Looked up from germline, CDR1 is SQVTM and CDR2 is ANQGSEA. Trimming removed 4 bases from V and 4 bases from J, with 11 bases in between. The CDR3 DNA reads TGCAGCGTTGGTACAGAAGCTAATCAGCCCCAGCATTTT. Translation: CSVGTEANQPQHF.

This clonotype was seen at least ten times. The chain employs TRBV12-3 or TRBV12-4 and TRBJ2-1; D gene uncertain. CDR3 length: 12 amino acids. The ends were cut back, 5 bases at V and 8 bases at J, with 10 bases in the middle. The CDR3 DNA is TGTGCCAGCAGTCAACTACCCCATGAGCAGTTCTTC. It yields the protein CASSQLPHEQFF.

The genes are TRBV7-8 and TRBJ2-7; D is unresolved. Germline-derived CDR1 and CDR2 are SGHVS and FQNEAQ. The length of the CDR3 is 12 residues. V was shortened by 1 base and J by 9 bases, with 10 bases between the two germline ends. CDR3 nucleotides: TGTGCCAGCAGCTTAGTTTGGGCTGGGCAGTACTTC. Its translation is CASSLVWAGQYF. Filled out from reference TRBV7-8 and TRBJ2-7, the complete variable domain reads GAGVSQSPRYKVAKRGQDVALRCDPISGHVSLFWYQQALGQGPEFLTYFQNEAQLDKSGLPSDRFFAERPEGSVSTLKIQRTQQEDSAVYLCASSLVWAGQYFGPGTRLTVT.

This clonotype occurred a few times. The gene calls are TRBV2 and TRBJ2-5, with D unclear. Germline CDR1 and CDR2: SNHLY and FYNNEI. The germline V and J ends were trimmed by 3 bases and 4 bases, with 9 bases remaining between them. The CDR3 totals 13 residues. For the CDR3, the DNA is TGTGCCAGCAGTGATGGGGTCCCAGAGACCCAGTACTTC. The encoded protein is CASSDGVPETQYF.

V is TRBV10-3 and J is TRBJ2-2; no clear D gene. Germline V lookup: CDR1 ENHRY, CDR2 SYGVKD. V lost 2 bases, J lost 2 bases, and 0 bases lay in between. The length of the CDR3 is 12 residues. The CDR3 bases are TGTGCCATCAGTGAGAACACCGGGGAGCTGTTTTTT. Its translation is CAISENTGELFF.

This clonotype was seen only a few times. The chain combines TRBV12-5 with TRBJ2-2; 8 bases are shared with TRBD1. The germline V gene has CDR1 LGHNT and CDR2 FRNRAP. V gave up 6 bases and J gave up 4 bases; unmatched junction bases: 4. This CDR3 region has 14 residues. DNA for the CDR3: TGTGCTAGTGGAACAGGGGGGAGCACCGGGGAGCTGTTTTTT. Protein: CASGTGGSTGELFF.

In this sample, this clonotype turned up a few times. The rearrangement uses TRBV29-1 and TRBJ1-1; 8 bases are shared with TRBD1. Per the germline V gene, CDR1 is SQVTM and CDR2 is ANQGSEA. The J segment lost 0 bases and the V segment lost 6 bases, leaving 6 bases of the junction unmatched. The CDR3 has 14 residues. CDR3: CSVPTGVMNTEAFF. The CDR3 bases are TGCAGCGTCCCGACAGGGGTAATGAACACTGAAGCTTTCTTT.

For this clonotype: One junction end disagrees with the germline gene, perhaps due to a read error. The chain combines TRBV4-2 with TRBJ2-5, with TRBD1 identical over 10 bases. The CDR3 extends over 15 amino acids. The V gene's germline CDR1 is LGHNA and CDR2 YNFKEQ. The DNA for the CDR3 is TGTGCCAGCAGCCAATGGGACAGGGGCTTAGAGACCCAGAACTTC. Amino acid sequence: CASSQWDRGLETQNF.

There are a few counts of this clonotype. The V gene is TRBV2, the J gene TRBJ1-5, with unresolved D. CDR1 and CDR2 (germline): SNHLY, FYNNEI. Trimming pared 5 bases from V and 0 bases from J, leaving 5 bases between. The CDR3 has 13 amino acids. The CDR3 region has the DNA TGTGCCAGCAGTTGGACTAGCAATCAGCCCCAGCATTTT. Protein: CASSWTSNQPQHF.

The chain recombines TRBV4-1 with TRBJ1-4; D gene unclear. Germline V gives CDR1 MGHRA, CDR2 YSYEKL. The CDR3 totals 14 residues. Trimming stripped 4 bases from V and 4 bases from J, with 10 bases between. CDR3 protein: CASSPWQFNEKLFF. The CDR3 bases are TGCGCCAGCAGCCCGTGGCAGTTTAATGAAAAACTGTTTTTT.

The chain combines TRBV10-2 with TRBJ2-5, with 7 positions matching TRBD1. Germline V gives CDR1 WSHSY, CDR2 SAAADI. V was pared by 2 bases and J by 6 bases, with 9 bases of the junction left unmatched. The CDR3 totals 15 residues. The CDR3 region is CASSEIGQARQTQYF. The CDR3, as DNA: TGCGCCAGCAGTGAGATAGGACAGGCCCGGCAGACCCAGTACTTC.

V gene TRBV11-2 combines with J gene TRBJ2-1; D remains unclear. V lost 5 bases, J lost 8 bases, and 10 bases lay in between. In germline, CDR1 is SGHAT, CDR2 FQNNGV. The CDR3 is 12 residues long. The chain's CDR3 is CASSDFMDEQFF. Written as DNA, the CDR3 is TGTGCCAGCAGCGATTTTATGGATGAGCAGTTCTTC.

The V call is TRBV27, the J call TRBJ2-5; no firm D call. Germline V gene sequence: CDR1 MNHEY, CDR2 SMNVEV (reference sequence). The CDR3 has 13 amino acids. The V end was cut by 3 bases, the J end by 3 bases, with 8 bases between. The CDR3 sequence: CASSFLEEETQYF. The CDR3 region has the DNA TGTGCCAGCAGTTTTCTCGAAGAAGAGACCCAGTACTTC.

The chain recombines TRBV12-3 or TRBV12-4 with TRBJ2-3; D is tentatively TRBD1 or TRBD2 (5 bases each). Trimming left V 4 bases short and J 6 bases short, with 14 bases between. The CDR3 sequence is 14 residues long. The CDR3 region has the DNA TGTGCCAGCAGTTGGGGGACGTCCATCGATACGCAGTATTTT. It specifies CASSWGTSIDTQYF.

This clonotype was observed a few times. Written as DNA, the CDR3 is TGCAGTGCTAGACTGTACAGGGAGAGACCCACAGATACGCAGTATTTT. As protein: CSARLYRERPTDTQYF. The chain recombines TRBV20-1 with TRBJ2-3; a weak D match, TRBD1 (6 bases). The CDR3 runs 16 residues. Looked up from germline, CDR1 is DFQATT and CDR2 is SNEGSKA (reference sequence). V lost 2 bases, J lost 2 bases, and 17 bases lay in between.

This clonotype was found a few times. J is TRBJ2-1 and V is TRBV4-1; no clear D. Germline V gives CDR1 MGHRA, CDR2 YSYEKL. V lost 0 bases to trimming and J lost 10 bases, with 13 bases between them. The CDR3 sequence is 14 residues long. CDR3 nucleotides: TGCGCCAGCAGCCAAGAACCACCTGCCGGGGAGCAGTTCTTC. Its protein product is CASSQEPPAGEQFF.

At least ten counts were recorded for this clonotype. The J gene is TRBJ2-2, the V gene TRBV15; D is unresolved. V lost 0 bases, J lost 1 base, and 12 bases lay in between. This CDR3 comprises 17 residues. Germline lookup yields CDR1 LNHNV and CDR2 YYDKDF (reference sequence). Written as DNA, the CDR3 is TGTGCCACCAGCAGAGAGGATGTGGTCGGGAACACCGGGGAGCTGTTTTTT. Translated: CATSREDVVGNTGELFF.

Only a few counts were recorded for this clonotype. The CDR3 bases are TGTGCCAGCAGTTACCCCGGAGGGTACTACGAGCAGTACTTC. Its translation: CASSYPGGYYEQYF. The chain combines TRBV6-5 with TRBJ2-7; maybe TRBD2 (6 bases). Germline V CDR1 and CDR2: MNHEY, SVGAGI. The length of the CDR3 is 14 residues. V was trimmed by 2 bases and J by 3 bases, leaving 11 bases between them.